A single sample gave rise to the 14 T cell receptor beta chains below, sequenced in a study of control samples from healthy donors and cancer patients. Libraries were prepared by immunoSEQ multiplex PCR; TCRdb keeps only in-frame clonotypes and omits some of them. The table has around 84,000 clones, 91% seen once; the top ten hold around 14%. Sequencing input: blood. The receptors stem from a man aged 25 to 40 in good health.

The chain links TRBV28 to TRBJ2-7, with 8 bases fitting TRBD1. CDR3 length equals 14 residues. From germline, CDR1 is MDHEN and CDR2 SYDVKM. Losses at the gene ends were 6 bases for V and 5 bases for J; bases not matched to a gene: 9. The CDR3 nucleotides are TGTGCCAGCAGACTCTTATTACAGGGGGACGAGCAGTACTTC. This gives the protein CASRLLLQGDEQYF. Full variable domain (remainder filled in from reference TRBV28 and TRBJ2-7): DVKVTQSSRYLVKRTGEKVFLECVQDMDHENMFWYRQDPGLGLRLIYFSYDVKMKEKGDIPEGYSVSREKKERFSLILESASTNQTSMYLCASRLLLQGDEQYFGPGTRLTVT.

J is TRBJ1-2 and V is TRBV6-6; D unclear. This CDR3 region has 13 residues. Trimming took off 2 bases at V and 2 bases at J, with 6 bases between the two ends. Germline values: CDR1 MNHNY, CDR2 SVGAGI (reference sequence). CDR3: CASSYGGNYGYTF. Written as DNA, the CDR3 is TGTGCCAGCAGTTACGGCGGAAACTATGGCTACACCTTC.

The chain links TRBV28 to TRBJ1-5; weak D call: TRBD1 (5 bases). The CDR3 contains 17 residues. Germline values: CDR1 MDHEN, CDR2 SYDVKM. V was trimmed by 8 bases and J by 7 bases, leaving 27 bases between them. The CDR3, as DNA: TGTGCCAGCCAACCAGGAGGGGCCAAGGCACAACGCCAGCCCCAGCATTTT. Translation gives CASQPGGAKAQRQPQHF.

This chain uses TRBV28 with TRBJ1-5, with a tentative D call TRBD1 (5 bases). Trimming removed 5 bases at V and 7 bases at J, with 18 bases between. CDR1 is MDHEN, CDR2 SYDVKM, per germline. The CDR3 loop spans 15 amino acids. The CDR3 sequence is CASSPWGRPGQPQHF. CDR3 sequence (DNA): TGTGCCAGCAGTCCATGGGGGAGACCAGGACAGCCCCAGCATTTT.

The rearrangement uses TRBV5-1 and TRBJ1-2, with 10 bases aligning to TRBD1. V lost 2 bases to trimming and J lost 5 bases; unmatched junction nucleotides: 27. The CDR3 has 22 amino acids. CDR1 SGHRS and CDR2 YFSETQ come from the germline V gene. The CDR3 bases are TGCGCCAGCAGCTTACCTCGACGACAGGGGGCGAGACTGGGAGCCACCCAATATGGCTACACCTTC. Translation gives CASSLPRRQGARLGATQYGYTF.

Written as DNA, the CDR3 is TGTGCCAGCAGCGTACTAGCGGGAAACTCCTACAATGAGCAGTTCTTC. It encodes CASSVLAGNSYNEQFF. This chain joins TRBV9 and TRBJ2-1; 9 nucleotides line up with TRBD2. The CDR3 length is 16 residues. The ends lost 1 base at V and 0 bases at J; junction bases unmatched: 2. CDR1 and CDR2 from the germline V gene are SGDLS and YYNGEE.

V usage is TRBV4-1 and J usage is TRBJ2-3; D uncertain. Germline CDR1 is MGHRA and CDR2 is YSYEKL. The V gene lost 4 bases and the J gene lost 2 bases, with 7 bases spanning the gap. The CDR3 is made up of 13 amino acids. The CDR3 spells CASSPQNTDTQYF. CDR3 nucleotides: TGCGCCAGCAGCCCACAGAACACAGATACGCAGTATTTT.

V is TRBV2 and J is TRBJ2-1; 7 nucleotides align to TRBD2. The CDR3 contains 17 residues. The J segment lost 7 bases and the V segment lost 4 bases, leaving 16 bases of the junction unmatched. Germline CDR1 reads SNHLY; CDR2 reads FYNNEI. CDR3 loop: CASSVLAGAAVGNEQFF. The CDR3 bases are TGTGCCAGCAGTGTTCTGGCGGGAGCAGCGGTTGGAAATGAGCAGTTCTTC.

V usage is TRBV6-6 and J usage is TRBJ2-7, with D perhaps TRBD1 (6 bases). CDR1 is MNHNY and CDR2 is SVGAGI in the germline V gene (reference sequence). CDR3 length: 14 amino acids. Between the trimmed V and J ends, which lost 6 bases and 3 bases, there was a span of 15 bases. CDR3 residues: CASRPQGPVYEQYF. CDR3 bases: TGTGCCAGCAGGCCACAGGGCCCGGTCTACGAGCAGTACTTC.

The chain is built from TRBV18 and TRBJ2-2; TRBD1 might be the D (6 bases). The germline V and J ends were trimmed by 6 bases and 0 bases, with 8 bases remaining between them. The length of the CDR3 is 14 residues. Germline V gives CDR1 KGHSH, CDR2 LQKENI. The CDR3 nucleotides read TGTGCCAGCTCTCAGGGGTCGAACACCGGGGAGCTGTTTTTT. The encoded protein is CASSQGSNTGELFF. Complete variable domain (other parts from reference TRBV18 and TRBJ2-2): NAGVMQNPRHLVRRRGQEARLRCSPMKGHSHVYWYRQLPEEGLKFMVYLQKENIIDESGMPKERFSAEFPKEGPSILRIQQVVRGDSAAYFCASSQGSNTGELFFGEGSRLTVL.

The chain combines TRBV10-3 with TRBJ1-1; tentative D call: TRBD1 (6 bases). This CDR3 contains 12 residues. Trimming removed 6 bases at V and 5 bases at J, with 10 bases between. Germline V gene sequence: CDR1 ENHRY, CDR2 SYGVKD. The CDR3 spells CAIRQGPTEAFF. CDR3 DNA sequence: TGTGCCATCAGGCAGGGGCCAACTGAAGCTTTCTTT.

The chain recombines TRBV7-9 with TRBJ2-7; perhaps TRBD1 as D (6 bases). The V gene's germline CDR1 is SEHNR and CDR2 FQNEAQ (reference sequence). Trimming left V 5 bases short and J 5 bases short, with 10 bases between. The CDR3 runs to 12 residues. The CDR3 coding sequence is TGTGCCAGCAGCCTCACAGGGAACGAGCAGTACTTC. Protein sequence: CASSLTGNEQYF.

The chain joins TRBV13 to TRBJ2-7, with 9 bases fitting TRBD2. The CDR3 contains 16 residues. V dropped 6 bases and J dropped 6; count of bases not matched to a gene: 15. Germline V CDR1 and CDR2: PRHDT, FYEKMQ (reference sequence). CDR3 DNA: TGTGCCAGCAGGAAGACTAGCGGACCCACCCCGCTCGAGCAGTACTTC. Encoded protein: CASRKTSGPTPLEQYF.

J is TRBJ1-2 and V is TRBV2; TRBD1 might be the D (5 bases). The CDR3 covers 13 residues. Germline assignment: CDR1 SNHLY and CDR2 FYNNEI. V lost 6 bases, J lost 8 bases, and 16 bases lay in between. The CDR3 spells CASRTPQAGGYTF. For the CDR3, the DNA is TGTGCCAGCAGGACCCCACAGGCAGGAGGCTACACCTTC.